This T cell receptor beta chain was sequenced during a study of a mutant IDH1 vaccine in newly diagnosed glioma. In the study overall: Every participant had undergone radiotherapy, temozolomide, or both before, and most underwent both.

Sequencing was performed with immunoSEQ multiplex PCR; in TCRdb, only in-frame clones are kept and a portion is missing. The table lists 23,000 or so clones, approximately 90% of them singletons. As to time point: baseline, week 1 (first vaccination visit). Treatment noted: pre-vaccination baseline after standard-of-care therapy. Each tumor in the donors was a new WHO grade 3 or 4 astrocytoma, IDH1-mutant and ATRX-lost. Germline V gene data show CDR1 as SGHRS and CDR2 as YFSETQ. This CDR3 spans 16 amino acids. With V trimmed by 3 bases and J by 2 bases, 2 bases remained unmatched. This specimen consisted of PBMCs, obtained from a glioma patient treated with radiotherapy, temozolomide or both. The receptor was isolated from a man aged 25 to 40 with glioma. The rearrangement links TRBV5-1 to TRBJ2-5, with 15 bases fitting TRBD2. CDR3 loop: CASSSGLAGGQETQYF. The CDR3 nucleotides read TGCGCCAGCAGCTCGGGACTAGCGGGAGGTCAAGAGACCCAGTACTTC.